These T cell receptor beta chains were read from a single sample in a study of shared clonotypes between healthy human individuals. The data were produced by immunoSEQ multiplex PCR, yet TCRdb's version contains in-frame clones alone and is incomplete. Altogether about 1.1 million clones are present, approximately 77% being singletons, with the ten largest covering 0.89%. Sequencing was performed on memory CD4+ T cells from PBMCs. The receptor source for this set is a man aged 18 to 29 in good health. Some clones in this sample may be carry-over from other donors' samples. CDR3s include the opening cysteine and the closing phenylalanine or tryptophan. The D gene is left open where the match is weak. Expanded clones get a size class; other rows say once, few or many, or leave the size out.

j_call	clone_size	v_call	d_call	cdr3_aa	cdr3_nt
TRBJ1-2	-	TRBV7-9	-	CASSREGEVKTF	TGTGCCAGCAGCCGGGAGGGTGAGGTCAAAACCTTC
TRBJ2-5	-	TRBV9	TRBD2	CASSPRPGLAGGGKETQYF	TGTGCCAGCAGCCCCAGACCGGGACTAGCGGGAGGGGGGAAAGAGACCCAGTACTTC
TRBJ1-2	few	TRBV7-2	-	CASSLNAGAMGGGYTF	TGTGCCAGCAGCTTAAACGCAGGGGCGATGGGTGGTGGCTACACCTTC
TRBJ2-3	-	TRBV5-1	TRBD2	CASSLVPRAGGTDTQYF	TGCGCCAGCAGCTTGGTCCCCAGAGCGGGAGGTACAGATACGCAGTATTTT
TRBJ1-1	-	TRBV5-8	-	CASSLVRGAEAFF	TGTGCCAGCAGCTTGGTCCGTGGGGCTGAAGCTTTCTTT
TRBJ2-3	-	TRBV2	-	CASRTGRSSTDTQYF	TGTGCCAGCAGAACCGGACGGTCTAGCACAGATACGCAGTATTTT
TRBJ2-3	-	TRBV4-2	-	CASSQYNRGGSTDTQYF	TGTGCCAGCAGCCAATACAACAGGGGAGGTAGCACAGATACGCAGTATTTT
TRBJ1-1	-	TRBV18	-	CASSPMAGEAFF	TGTGCCAGCTCACCGATGGCAGGGGAAGCTTTCTTT
TRBJ2-3	-	TRBV5-4	-	CASSLPDGTTDTQYF	TGTGCCAGCAGCTTGCCGGACGGAACCACAGATACGCAGTATTTT
TRBJ2-2	-	TRBV9	-	CASSPSQTQGREMFF	TGTGCCAGCAGCCCTAGTCAAACACAGGGGAGGGAGATGTTTTTT
TRBJ1-1	-	TRBV11-1	-	CASSPRAGYTEAFF	TGTGCCAGCAGCCCCCGCGCGGGGTACACTGAAGCTTTCTTT
TRBJ1-1	-	TRBV7-9	TRBD1	CASSHGQGMTEAFF	TGTGCCAGCAGCCACGGACAGGGGATGACTGAAGCTTTCTTT
TRBJ1-5	-	TRBV2	-	CASSGTVNQPQHF	TGTGCCAGCAGTGGGACAGTAAATCAGCCCCAGCATTTT
TRBJ1-5	-	TRBV5-4	-	CASSLFDRLNSNQPQHF	TGTGCCAGCAGCTTGTTCGACAGGCTTAATAGCAATCAGCCCCAGCATTTT
TRBJ1-5	-	TRBV30	-	CAWSVLGTATPQHF	TGTGCCTGGAGTGTACTCGGGACCGCAACGCCCCAGCATTTT
TRBJ2-5	-	TRBV5-1	-	CASSLQGLETQYF	TGCGCCAGCAGCTTGCAAGGTCTGGAGACCCAGTACTTC
TRBJ2-3	-	TRBV5-1	TRBD2	CASSSPPGTSGSKDTQYF	TGCGCCAGCAGCTCCCCACCTGGGACTAGCGGGAGCAAGGATACGCAGTATTTT
TRBJ1-2	-	TRBV2	-	CASSVNIGYGYTF	TGTGCCAGCAGTGTTAACATTGGGTATGGCTACACCTTC
TRBJ1-1	few	TRBV11-2	-	CASSPSTEAFF	TGTGCCAGCAGCCCCTCGACTGAAGCTTTCTTT
TRBJ2-3	-	TRBV18	-	CASSPLSVGGRRTDTQYF	TGTGCCAGCTCACCCCTGTCGGTGGGGGGCAGACGCACAGATACGCAGTATTTT
TRBJ2-7	-	TRBV27	-	CASSSRLAVSSYEQYF	TGTGCCAGCAGTTCCCGCTTGGCGGTGAGCTCCTACGAGCAGTACTTC
TRBJ2-7	-	TRBV29-1	-	CSVSKLDKTNYEQYF	TGCAGCGTTTCCAAATTAGACAAGACCAACTACGAGCAGTACTTC
TRBJ2-5	-	TRBV7-2	-	CASSLSRGRETQYF	TGTGCCAGCAGCTTAAGCAGGGGTCGGGAGACCCAGTACTTC
TRBJ1-6	-	TRBV19	-	CASSILQGGSPLHF	TGTGCCAGTAGTATTCTTCAGGGTGGATCACCCCTCCACTTT
TRBJ1-3	-	TRBV6-1	-	CASSAGAGNTIYF	TGTGCCAGCAGTGCCGGGGCGGGGAACACCATATATTTT
TRBJ2-7	-	TRBV5-1	-	CASSLSRPYEQYF	TGCGCCAGCAGCTTGTCCAGACCCTACGAGCAGTACTTC
TRBJ2-5	-	TRBV7-3	-	CASSFGQGETQYF	TGTGCCAGCAGCTTTGGCCAGGGAGAGACCCAGTACTTC
TRBJ2-5	many	TRBV6-1	TRBD2	CASSVAGETQYF	TGTGCCAGCAGTGTAGCGGGAGAGACCCAGTACTTC
TRBJ2-6	-	TRBV7-2	-	CASSPRVGRPSSGANVLTF	TGTGCCAGCAGCCCCCGGGTAGGGCGCCCTAGCTCTGGGGCCAACGTCCTGACTTTC
TRBJ1-2	-	TRBV28	-	CASSLGQGGNYGYTF	TGTGCCAGCAGTTTAGGGCAGGGCGGGAACTATGGCTACACCTTC
TRBJ2-2	-	TRBV11-2	-	CASSLAKGGQNTGELFF	TGTGCCAGCAGCTTAGCCAAAGGGGGACAGAACACCGGGGAGCTGTTTTTT
TRBJ1-4	-	TRBV6-5	-	CASSYSMGEEKLFF	TGTGCCAGCAGTTACTCGATGGGGGAGGAAAAACTGTTTTTT
TRBJ2-7	-	TRBV9	-	CASSKRGESDEQYF	TGTGCCAGCAGCAAAAGAGGGGAATCAGACGAGCAGTACTTC
TRBJ2-7	-	TRBV5-6	TRBD1	CASSLFGQGTYEQYF	TGTGCCAGCAGCTTGTTCGGACAGGGGACCTACGAGCAGTACTTC
TRBJ2-7	few	TRBV7-2	-	CASSSTPRGGRYSSYEQYF	TGTGCCAGCAGCTCAACACCTCGGGGTGGGAGGTATAGCTCCTACGAGCAGTACTTC
TRBJ2-5	-	TRBV10-1	-	CASSERGRDNQETQYF	TGCGCCAGCAGTGAGAGAGGCAGGGATAACCAAGAGACCCAGTACTTC
TRBJ2-3	few	TRBV28	TRBD2	CASMLPGLASDTQYF	TGTGCCAGCATGTTACCGGGACTAGCCTCAGATACGCAGTATTTT
TRBJ1-5	-	TRBV5-1	-	CASSLAGGDNQPQHF	TGCGCCAGCAGCTTGGCCGGGGGGGACAATCAGCCCCAGCATTTT
TRBJ1-5	-	TRBV28	-	CASSFSKGIWQPQHF	TGTGCCAGCAGTTTTTCGAAGGGGATTTGGCAGCCCCAGCATTTT
TRBJ2-2	-	TRBV10-3	-	CAISEQGNVGAGELFF	TGTGCCATCAGTGAGCAGGGCAATGTAGGCGCCGGGGAGCTGTTTTTT
TRBJ2-3	-	TRBV28	-	CASSKTGTHTQYF	TGTGCCAGCAGCAAGACGGGAACACATACGCAGTATTTT
TRBJ2-2	-	TRBV11-2	-	CASSPTPGELFF	TGTGCCAGCAGCCCTACCCCCGGGGAGCTGTTTTTT
TRBJ2-1	-	TRBV6-5	-	CASSELGYNEQFF	TGTGCCAGCAGTGAATTGGGATACAATGAGCAGTTCTTC
TRBJ2-5	-	TRBV4-3	TRBD2	CASSQGTSGTETQYF	TGCGCCAGCAGCCAAGGGACTAGCGGGACGGAGACCCAGTACTTC
TRBJ2-1	-	TRBV5-1	-	CASSPEVGGIHNEQFF	TGCGCCAGCAGCCCCGAGGTTGGCGGGATTCACAATGAGCAGTTCTTC
TRBJ1-4	-	TRBV5-1	TRBD1	CASSQGQGSHNEKLFF	TGCGCCAGCAGCCAGGGACAGGGGTCCCACAATGAAAAACTGTTTTTT
TRBJ2-6	-	TRBV14	-	CASSQDLRGANVLTF	TGTGCCAGCAGCCAAGATTTACGAGGGGCCAACGTCCTGACTTTC
TRBJ1-4	-	TRBV4-1	-	CASSSSRTVINEKLFF	TGCGCCAGCAGCTCTTCGCGGACGGTAATTAATGAAAAACTGTTTTTT
TRBJ1-5	-	TRBV10-3	-	CAISEGNQPQHF	TGTGCCATCAGTGAGGGAAACCAGCCCCAGCATTTT
TRBJ2-7	-	TRBV28	TRBD2	CASSPWASGRYEQYF	TGTGCCAGCAGTCCCTGGGCTAGCGGGAGGTACGAGCAGTACTTC
TRBJ1-1	few	TRBV11-1	TRBD1	CASSLGTGGEAFF	TGTGCCAGCAGCCTCGGGACAGGGGGTGAAGCTTTCTTT
TRBJ2-1	-	TRBV7-2	TRBD2	CASSSLAVVYNEQFF	TGTGCCAGCAGCTCACTAGCGGTGGTCTACAATGAGCAGTTCTTC
TRBJ1-3	-	TRBV6-5	TRBD1	CATTRGPGNTIYF	TGTGCCACCACCAGGGGGCCTGGAAACACCATATATTTT
TRBJ1-3	-	TRBV9	-	CASSAVPITGNTIYF	TGTGCCAGCAGCGCCGTACCTATTACAGGAAACACCATATATTTT
TRBJ1-1	-	TRBV7-2	-	CASSLGQHTEAFF	TGTGCCAGCAGCTTAGGACAGCACACTGAAGCTTTCTTT